The subject of this entry is one T cell receptor beta chain. Its antigen is undetermined. This entry belongs to a study of Ad26.COV2.S vaccination and SARS-CoV-2 variants. Study information: Into the muscle, Ad26.COV2.S was dosed once or twice, 56 days apart.

Study-level points and caveats: Non-spike TCR breadth was similar in vaccine and placebo recipients. Assessments of TCR breadth and depth may have underestimated the total T cell responses.

The V end was cut by 2 bases, the J end by 0 bases, with 6 bases between. In germline, CDR1 is SGHRS, CDR2 YFSETQ. The CDR3 loop spans 14 amino acids. The method was immunoSEQ multiplex PCR; TCRdb's version includes in-frame clones alone and lacks a portion of them. The sample lists 240,000 or so clones, roughly 90% occurring once. Treatment specified: 19 received Ad26.COV2.S at low or high dose, single or two shots; several received placebo; per-sample allocation not given. Vaccine and placebo recipients were sampled on day 63 after the first injection. This person who donated was an adult of 18-55 years in Boston.

This receptor was obtained from a person aged 18-65 years who received the Ad26.COV2.S COVID-19 vaccine or a placebo. The chain recombines TRBV5-1 with TRBJ2-1, with D perhaps TRBD2 (5 bases). The specimen comprised peripheral blood, sampled in a trial of Ad26.COV2.S vaccine versus placebo. The CDR3 is CASSFSVSYNEQFF. CDR3 DNA: TGCGCCAGCAGCTTTAGCGTCTCCTACAATGAGCAGTTCTTC.